A selection of T cell receptor beta chains follows, all from one sample in a study of cytomegalovirus exposure and HLA in healthy donors. Some clones are missing from TCRdb's copy, which holds only in-frame ones; the method was immunoSEQ multiplex PCR. The sample has more than 70,000 clones, roughly 93% seen once. Specimen: PBMCs. These receptors were obtained from a woman younger than 35 in good health and CMV-seronegative. CDR3s include the opening cysteine and the closing phenylalanine or tryptophan. D genes are given only for firm matches. Clone size is stated in some rows and not others, as once, few, many or a class when expanded.

J,V,size,D,DNA,CDR3
TRBJ2-5,TRBV2,NA,NA,TGTGCCAGCAGTGGTCGGGGGTGGGGGGAGACCCAGTACTTC,CASSGRGWGETQYF
TRBJ2-7,TRBV10-1,NA,NA,TGCGCCAGCAGTGAGTCGACAGGGAGGCCCTCCTACGAGCAGTACTTC,CASSESTGRPSYEQYF
TRBJ2-2,TRBV2,NA,NA,TGTGCCAGCAGTGAAGTTCCAACCGGGGAGCTGTTTTTT,CASSEVPTGELFF
TRBJ2-1,TRBV5-4,NA,TRBD2,TGTGCCAGCAGAAGGTCGGGGGGTTACAATGAGCAGTTCTTC,CASRRSGGYNEQFF
TRBJ2-3,TRBV9,NA,NA,TGTGCCAGCAGCGTAGCTCCGGACAAGGACGAGTCCACAGATACGCAGTATTTT,CASSVAPDKDESTDTQYF
TRBJ1-5,TRBV7-6,NA,NA,TGTGCCAGCAGCTTATTGGCGCAAGGGGGATATAGCAATCAGCCCCAGCATTTT,CASSLLAQGGYSNQPQHF
TRBJ2-1,TRBV6-6,NA,TRBD2,TGTGCCAGCAGGTCCCCAACTAGCGGGGGGGCGGGAGAGCAGTTCTTC,CASRSPTSGGAGEQFF
TRBJ2-7,TRBV21-1,NA,NA,TGTGCCAGCACCTCAGACGAGGGTGACGAGCAGTACTTC,CASTSDEGDEQYF
TRBJ2-3,TRBV30,NA,NA,TGTGCCTGGTTTGGACCCAAGGGAGTCACGCAGTATTTT,CAWFGPKGVTQYF
TRBJ2-7,TRBV30,NA,TRBD1,TGTGCCTGGAGTGGGGGACAGGGCCAGTACTTC,CAWSGGQGQYF
TRBJ2-7,TRBV6-6,NA,TRBD1,TGTGCCAGCAGTTATTTGGGACAGGGGGACGAGCAGTACTTC,CASSYLGQGDEQYF
TRBJ1-2,TRBV7-8,NA,TRBD1,TGTGCCAGCAGCTTAGCTAGGACAGGGGGAGACTATGGCTACACCTTC,CASSLARTGGDYGYTF
TRBJ2-2,TRBV5-6,once,TRBD2,TGTGCCAGCAGGTCCGGGACTAGCTACACCGGGGAGCTGTTTTTT,CASRSGTSYTGELFF
TRBJ1-4,TRBV30,NA,NA,TGTGCCTGGAGTGGGGCAGGGCCCGGAAAACTGTTTTTT,CAWSGAGPGKLFF